The rows below give T cell receptor beta chains drawn from one sample of a study of cytomegalovirus exposure and HLA in healthy donors. TCRdb's table, derived via immunoSEQ multiplex PCR, lists solely in-frame clones and lacks some. The sample consists of 80,000 to 100,000 clones, more than 85% of them appearing once. Sequenced: PBMCs. The receptors stem from a man in his late teens or twenties in good health and CMV-seropositive. CDR3s include the opening cysteine and the closing phenylalanine or tryptophan. The D gene is left open where the match is weak. Only part of the rows carry a size: once, few, many, or a class if the clone is expanded.

j_call d_call v_call clone_size cdr3_aa cdr3_nt
TRBJ1-2 . TRBV29-1 . CSVEAFNYGYTF TGCAGCGTTGAAGCCTTTAACTATGGCTACACCTTC
TRBJ2-2 TRBD1 TRBV9 . CASSAGGQGNDGELFF TGTGCCAGCAGCGCCGGAGGACAGGGAAACGACGGGGAGCTGTTTTTT
TRBJ2-7 . TRBV5-6 . CASSSEANPYEQYF TGTGCCAGCAGCTCGGAAGCGAACCCCTACGAGCAGTACTTC
TRBJ2-5 TRBD2 TRBV5-1 . CASSRSGTSGGYQHETQYF TGCGCCAGCAGCCGCTCCGGGACTAGCGGGGGGTACCAACACGAGACCCAGTACTTC
TRBJ2-2 . TRBV5-4 . CASSPREGAGELFF TGTGCCAGCAGCCCTCGTGAAGGGGCCGGGGAGCTGTTTTTT
TRBJ2-2 . TRBV7-9 . CASSLGAGRTGELFF TGTGCCAGCAGCTTAGGGGCAGGCCGCACCGGGGAGCTGTTTTTT
TRBJ2-2 . TRBV29-1 . CSVGLRQREGGLFF TGCAGCGTTGGTTTACGGCAGAGAGAGGGTGGGCTGTTTTTT
TRBJ2-7 . TRBV28 . CASRKEGSYEQYF TGTGCCAGCAGAAAGGAGGGCTCCTACGAGCAGTACTTC
TRBJ1-6 . TRBV5-1 few CASSLTGTYNSPLHF TGCGCCAGCAGCTTAACGGGAACCTATAATTCACCCCTCCACTTT
TRBJ1-4 . TRBV6-6 . CASSYSGNEKLFF TGTGCCAGCAGTTACAGCGGGAATGAAAAACTGTTTTTT
TRBJ2-1 . TRBV13 . CASSQSGTTTYNEQFF TGTGCCAGCAGCCAATCCGGGACAACAACCTACAATGAGCAGTTCTTC
TRBJ2-2 TRBD2 TRBV2 . CASSESAGGPGELFF TGTGCCAGCAGTGAATCGGCGGGGGGGCCAGGGGAGCTGTTTTTT
TRBJ2-1 . TRBV6-1 once CASSDGSMWLALGNEQFF TGTGCCAGCAGTGATGGGTCTATGTGGCTAGCCTTGGGCAATGAGCAGTTCTTC
TRBJ2-5 TRBD1 TRBV13 . CASSLAKGLGQGDF TGTGCCAGCAGCTTAGCGAAGGGTTTGGGCCAGGGGGACTTC
TRBJ2-2 TRBD2 TRBV7-9 . CASSPNRREGLTGELFF TGTGCCAGCAGCCCAAATAGGCGGGAGGGCCTCACCGGGGAGCTGTTTTTT
TRBJ1-5 TRBD1 TRBV7-2 . CASSLVGTGGNQPQHF TGTGCCAGCAGCTTAGTAGGGACAGGGGGCAATCAGCCCCAGCATTTT
TRBJ2-3 TRBD2 TRBV7-8 once CASMAGVNTDTQYF TGTGCCAGCATGGCGGGAGTGAACACAGATACGCAGTATTTT
TRBJ1-4 TRBD1 TRBV18 . CASSPQGTGGEKLFF TGTGCCAGCTCACCACAAGGGACAGGGGGCGAAAAACTGTTTTTT
TRBJ2-7 TRBD1 TRBV27 once CASSFLGTGVREQYF TGTGCCAGCAGTTTCCTCGGGACAGGGGTCCGCGAGCAGTACTTC
TRBJ2-1 . TRBV5-1 . CASSLGETLGNEQFF TGCGCCAGCAGCTTGGGGGAGACCCTCGGCAATGAGCAGTTCTTC
TRBJ1-3 . TRBV18 few CASSNSQNTIYF TGTGCCAGCTCCAACAGTCAAAACACCATATATTTT
TRBJ2-1 . TRBV4-3 . CASSVRGGASHEQFF TGCGCCAGCAGTGTTAGGGGGGGGGCTTCCCATGAGCAGTTCTTC
TRBJ2-3 . TRBV18 . CASSPTASRGDTQYF TGTGCCAGCTCACCAACGGCTAGCAGGGGAGATACGCAGTATTTT
TRBJ2-1 TRBD1 TRBV7-9 . CASRTGTGGSYNEQFF TGTGCCAGCAGAACCGGGACAGGGGGCTCCTACAATGAGCAGTTCTTC
TRBJ2-7 TRBD1 TRBV5-1 . CASSKQGYEQYF TGCGCCAGCAGCAAACAGGGGTACGAGCAGTACTTC
TRBJ2-5 . TRBV5-1 . CASSLDGQLETQYF TGCGCCAGCAGCTTGGATGGACAGCTGGAGACCCAGTACTTC
TRBJ2-5 TRBD2 TRBV9 . CASSVGASGGVGETQYF TGTGCCAGCAGCGTAGGGGCTAGCGGGGGGGTAGGAGAGACCCAGTACTTC
TRBJ2-1 . TRBV5-1 . CASSLAGRTNNEQFF TGCGCCAGCAGCTTGGCGGGGAGGACCAACAATGAGCAGTTCTTC
TRBJ2-7 TRBD2 TRBV7-9 . CASSLAPSGGAHEQYF TGTGCCAGCAGCTTAGCTCCTAGCGGGGGGGCCCACGAGCAGTACTTC
TRBJ2-2 TRBD2 TRBV11-2 . CASSPNLRTSGGELFF TGTGCCAGCAGCCCCAACCTCCGGACTAGCGGCGGGGAGCTGTTTTTT
TRBJ2-6 . TRBV4-2 . CASSQEGQISSGANVLTF TGTGCCAGCAGCCAGGAGGGGCAGATAAGCTCTGGGGCCAACGTCCTGACTTTC
TRBJ2-3 . TRBV9 . CASSVGDTTDTQYF TGTGCCAGCAGCGTGGGGGACACCACAGATACGCAGTATTTT
TRBJ2-1 TRBD2 TRBV13 . CASSLGRTSRSYNEQFF TGTGCCAGCAGCTTAGGGAGGACTAGCAGAAGCTACAATGAGCAGTTCTTC
TRBJ2-5 TRBD2 TRBV9 . CASSVQGGLVEETQYF TGTGCCAGCAGCGTTCAGGGAGGACTAGTAGAAGAGACCCAGTACTTC
TRBJ2-1 TRBD1 TRBV6-5 . CASGGQGKNNEQFF TGTGCCAGCGGGGGACAGGGTAAAAACAATGAGCAGTTCTTC
TRBJ2-7 . TRBV11-1 few CASSYSSSYEQYF TGTGCCAGCAGCTACAGTAGCTCCTACGAGCAGTACTTC
TRBJ1-2 . TRBV4-2 . CASSQDTAQVDYGYTF TGTGCCAGCAGCCAAGATACGGCACAGGTAGACTATGGCTACACCTTC
TRBJ2-7 TRBD2 TRBV25-1 . CASSEWVGGESYEQYF TGTGCCAGCAGTGAATGGGTGGGAGGGGAATCCTACGAGCAGTACTTC
TRBJ1-1 . TRBV19 . CASTSRGGMNTEAFF TGTGCCAGTACTTCGCGAGGGGGAATGAACACTGAAGCTTTCTTT
TRBJ2-2 . TRBV15 . CATSRDFGVGTGELFF TGTGCCACCAGCAGAGATTTCGGGGTTGGCACCGGGGAGCTGTTTTTT
TRBJ2-1 . TRBV5-4 . CASSLAASYYNEQFF TGTGCCAGCAGCCTGGCGGCTAGTTACTACAATGAGCAGTTCTTC
TRBJ2-3 . TRBV27 . CASSLSGTDTQYF TGTGCCAGCAGTCTCAGCGGCACAGATACGCAGTATTTT
TRBJ1-1 TRBD1 TRBV28 . CASSPTGADTEAFF TGTGCCAGCAGTCCTACAGGGGCGGACACTGAAGCTTTCTTT
TRBJ2-7 TRBD2 TRBV5-1 . CASSLAGGSYDEQYF TGCGCCAGCAGCTTGGCCGGCGGGAGCTACGACGAGCAGTACTTC
TRBJ2-7 . TRBV7-9 . CASSSQISYEQYF TGTGCCAGCAGCTCACAGATTTCCTACGAGCAGTACTTC
TRBJ2-7 . TRBV6-1 . CASSEIRGAPTHLYEQYF TGTGCCAGCAGTGAAATACGGGGAGCCCCCACCCATCTCTACGAGCAGTACTTC
TRBJ1-2 TRBD1 TRBV5-5 . CASSLGTGGFSYGYTF TGTGCCAGCAGCTTGGGTACAGGGGGCTTTTCTTATGGCTACACCTTC
TRBJ2-2 . TRBV6-4 . CASSDHDTGELFF TGTGCCAGCAGTGACCATGACACCGGGGAGCTGTTTTTT
TRBJ2-7 TRBD2 TRBV6-6 . CASNELAGGIYEQYF TGTGCCAGCAACGAACTAGCGGGAGGTATCTACGAGCAGTACTTC
TRBJ2-7 . TRBV18 . CASSPERGIYEQYF TGTGCCAGCTCACCTGAGAGGGGGATTTACGAGCAGTACTTC
TRBJ1-3 TRBD1 TRBV28 few CASRPRYRGKSGNTIYF TGTGCCAGCAGGCCGAGGTACAGGGGAAAGTCTGGAAACACCATATATTTT
TRBJ2-7 . TRBV7-2 . CASSLGGDSYEQYF TGTGCCAGCAGCTTAGGGGGGGATTCCTACGAGCAGTACTTC
TRBJ2-5 . TRBV6-1 . CASSELRETQYF TGTGCCAGCAGTGAACTTCGGGAGACCCAGTACTTC
TRBJ2-2 . TRBV11-2 once CASSFQVTGELFF TGTGCCAGCAGCTTTCAGGTCACCGGGGAGCTGTTTTTT
TRBJ2-1 TRBD2 TRBV18 . CASSPGSGRTYNEQFF TGTGCCAGCTCACCGGGTAGCGGGAGAACGTACAATGAGCAGTTCTTC
TRBJ1-2 . TRBV9 once CASSGGALRGRVNEANYGYTF TGTGCCAGCAGCGGAGGAGCACTAAGGGGGAGGGTTAATGAAGCTAACTATGGCTACACCTTC
TRBJ2-4 . TRBV11-2 once CASSLLGSGAYIQYF TGTGCCAGCAGCTTACTGGGGTCAGGGGCGTACATTCAGTACTTC
TRBJ2-1 . TRBV4-3 . CASSPGGPGEYNEQFF TGCGCCAGCAGCCCAGGTGGGCCAGGGGAATACAATGAGCAGTTCTTC